This T cell receptor (beta chain) was identified in a study of response to subunit inactivated influenza vaccine. The CDR3 loop spans 14 amino acids. CDR1 and CDR2 (germline): MNHEY, SVGEGT. V was pared by 6 bases and J by 2 bases, with 13 bases between. A word on this clonotype: What it recognizes is unknown.

Study outcomes and limitations: Authors suggested each seasonal influenza vaccination recruits few new T cells.

MiXCR was run by TCRdb on the RT-PCR reads, yielding one entry per CDR3 protein. This repertoire shows around 520,000 distinct CDR3 sequences, roughly 10% found once; its top ten account for more than 8.5%. The chain links TRBV6-2 or TRBV6-3 to TRBJ1-1; D gene uncertain. Sequenced here: PBMCs from blood, sampled on the day of vaccination. The source is a man over 45 who received an inactivated influenza vaccine. The CDR3 is CASRRNAINTEAFF. For the CDR3, the DNA is TGTGCCAGCAGGCGAAACGCCATAAACACTGAAGCTTTCTTT.